Following are 14 T cell receptor beta chains from one sample sequenced in a study of OX40 agonist ivuxolimab in advanced cancers. Some clones are missing from TCRdb's copy, which holds only in-frame ones; the method was immunoSEQ multiplex PCR. Of about 18,000 clones listed, roughly 85% are singletons. The specimen was CD4+ or CD8+ T cells sorted from blood, collected in a trial of the OX40 agonist ivuxolimab. Source of these receptors: an adult with an advanced solid tumor such as melanoma, head and neck, liver or kidney cancer.

The chain links TRBV7-2 to TRBJ2-7; D unresolved. Trimming stripped 2 bases from V and 2 bases from J, with 13 bases between. CDR3 length: 15 residues. The germline V gene encodes CDR1 SGHTA and CDR2 FQGNSA. The CDR3 region has the DNA TGTGCCAGCAGCTTAAGGCCAGGCTCTACCTACGAGCAGTACTTC. It translates to CASSLRPGSTYEQYF.

V usage is TRBV29-1 and J usage is TRBJ2-7, with 9 bases fitting TRBD2. The CDR3 runs to 16 residues. The V and J ends lost 0 bases and 1 base, in that order; junction bases with no gene match: 7. Germline V CDR1 and CDR2: SQVTM, ANQGSEA. CDR3 amino acids: CSVEDQVAGESYEQYF. The CDR3 coding sequence is TGCAGCGTTGAAGATCAAGTAGCGGGAGAGTCCTACGAGCAGTACTTC.

This clone was observed once. The V gene is TRBV6-4, the J gene TRBJ2-1; 10 nucleotides align to TRBD1. V shed 0 bases and J 9 bases; nucleotides not matched to a gene: 11. The CDR3 length is 17 residues. Germline V gene sequence: CDR1 MRHNA, CDR2 SNTAGT. The CDR3 sequence is CASSDSRGQGRSGEQFF. In DNA form, the CDR3 reads TGTGCCAGCAGTGACTCTAGGGGACAGGGGCGTTCCGGTGAGCAGTTCTTC.

J is TRBJ2-2 and V is TRBV25-1, with D perhaps TRBD1 or TRBD2 (5 bases each). CDR1 and CDR2 from the germline V gene are MGHDK and SYGVNS. CDR3 size: 16 residues. V lost 4 bases and J 5 bases, leaving 17 bases between the germline ends. CDR3 sequence reads: CASSVAPGTQTGELFF. DNA for the CDR3: TGTGCCAGCAGTGTGGCCCCCGGGACCCAAACCGGGGAGCTGTTTTTT.

The V gene is TRBV7-8, the J gene TRBJ2-1; 12 bases agree with TRBD2. Germline-derived CDR1 and CDR2 are SGHVS and FQNEAQ. CDR3 length equals 18 residues. After removal of 1 base from V and 7 bases from J, the junction contained 11 bases not matched to a gene. The DNA for the CDR3 is TGTGCCAGCAGCTTAGAGGCCCCCCTAGCGGGAGGGCCTAATGAGCAGTTCTTC. Translated: CASSLEAPLAGGPNEQFF.

The rearrangement links TRBV15 to TRBJ2-4; D gene uncertain. Trimming left V 5 bases short and J 5 bases short, with 4 bases between. This CDR3 is 11 amino acids long. Germline V gives CDR1 LNHNV, CDR2 YYDKDF (reference sequence). The DNA for the CDR3 is TGTGCCACCAGCGGGGAAAACATTCAGTACTTC. This sequence encodes CATSGENIQYF.

The rearrangement joins TRBV19 to TRBJ2-5; no firm D call. Germline CDR1 and CDR2: LNHDA and SQIVND (reference sequence). With 2 bases removed from V and 4 bases from J, the gap between germline ends came to 2 bases. The CDR3 has 11 amino acids. The CDR3 sequence: CASSIRETQYF. CDR3 bases: TGTGCCAGTAGTATAAGAGAGACCCAGTACTTC.

This sequence joins TRBV6-5 and TRBJ1-2; 9 nucleotides align to TRBD1. V lost 6 bases to trimming and J lost 7 bases; unmatched junction nucleotides: 6. CDR1 and CDR2 from the germline V gene are MNHEY and SVGAGI. The CDR3 is 13 amino acids. CDR3 nucleotide sequence: TGTGCCAGCAGCCCCGGGACAGGGTTTGGCTACACCTTC. The encoded protein is CASSPGTGFGYTF.

The gene calls are TRBV27 and TRBJ2-7; TRBD1 agrees at 8 bases. The CDR3 totals 14 residues. V shed 4 bases, J shed 2 bases, and the junction held 4 bases outside the gene matches. Germline values: CDR1 MNHEY, CDR2 SMNVEV (reference sequence). The CDR3 sequence is CASSSGQGTYEQYF. CDR3 coding DNA: TGTGCCAGCAGTTCCGGACAGGGTACCTACGAGCAGTACTTC.

The rearrangement links TRBV19 to TRBJ2-7; TRBD1 matches at 9 bases. There are 14 residues in the CDR3. Germline CDR1 LNHDA, CDR2 SQIVND (reference sequence). Trimming took 4 bases from V and 9 from J; bases not matched to a gene: 10. The CDR3 nucleotides read TGTGCCAGTAGTACCCGGACAGGGGAAGCCGGGCAGTACTTC. It encodes CASSTRTGEAGQYF.

The V and J genes are TRBV7-2 and TRBJ1-5, with TRBD1 identical over 7 bases. Trimming cost V 0 bases and J 5 bases; bases outside gene matches: 4. This CDR3 contains 15 residues. The germline CDR1 and CDR2 sequences are SGHTA and FQGNSA. CDR3 sequence: CASSLAGDSHQPQHF. The CDR3 bases are TGTGCCAGCAGCTTAGCGGGGGACAGCCATCAGCCCCAGCATTTT.

This clone was recorded only once. This chain connects TRBV6-1 to TRBJ1-2, with no clear D. This CDR3 is built from 16 residues. The V end was cut by 2 bases, the J end by 6 bases, with 19 bases between. CDR1 and CDR2 (germline): MNHNS, SASEGT. CDR3 sequence (DNA): TGTGCCAGCAGTGAAATATACCCAGGAGCGAGCGATGGCTACACCTTC. It encodes CASSEIYPGASDGYTF.

V is TRBV7-8 and J is TRBJ2-1; 11 positions match TRBD2. Germline lookup yields CDR1 SGHVS and CDR2 FQNEAQ. V was clipped by 3 bases and J by 0 bases; unmatched bases: 4. The CDR3 loop spans 17 amino acids. In DNA form, the CDR3 reads TGTGCCAGCAGCTTTTTAGCGGGGGGGCCCTCCTACAATGAGCAGTTCTTC. This encodes CASSFLAGGPSYNEQFF.

CDR3 sequence: CASGPQPGSYNEQFF. The CDR3 DNA is TGTGCCAGCGGACCCCAACCTGGCTCATACAATGAGCAGTTCTTC. This chain uses TRBV27 with TRBJ2-1; D gene ambiguous. The CDR3 covers 15 residues. The ends were cut back, 8 bases at V and 4 bases at J, with 18 bases in the middle. Germline V CDR1 and CDR2: MNHEY, SMNVEV (reference sequence).